These 28 T cell receptor beta chains were all obtained from the same sample, sequenced in a study of blood T cells in healthy people across ages. Primers used in a second PCR of roughly 6 to 11 cycles were a sample-barcoded 5' primer and a J-beta primer mix. MiXCR was run by TCRdb on the 5' RACE reads, yielding one entry per CDR3 protein. The sample shows hundreds of thousands of distinct CDR3 sequences, roughly 25% of them seen only once. The sample was also linked to a second study, of T cells of mothers and their children.

The sample was blood. The source is a boy aged 5-17 years in good health.

The V and J genes are TRBV5-6 and TRBJ2-7; D call uncertain. From germline, CDR1 is SGHDT and CDR2 YYEEEE. The CDR3 totals 13 residues. Trimming removed 3 bases at V and 6 bases at J, with 13 bases between. CDR3 residues: CASSSYTLREQYF. The CDR3 coding sequence is TGTGCCAGCAGCTCCTACACCCTCCGCGAGCAGTACTTC.

Regarding this clonotype: The final CDR3 position lacks the conserved phenylalanine or tryptophan, pointing to a likely read error. This chain connects TRBV6-2 or TRBV6-3 to TRBJ2-1; D call uncertain. The J call may not be correct, given that the DNA end is closer to TRBJ2-7. Germline V gene data show CDR1 as MNHEY and CDR2 as SVGEGT. The CDR3 runs 15 residues. In nucleotides, the CDR3 is TGTGCCAGCAGTTCCCGAATCCCTAATTTGTACGAGCAGTACCTC. It is translated as CASSSRIPNLYEQYL.

J is TRBJ2-1 and V is TRBV7-3, with D unclear. Trimming cost V 5 bases and J 9 bases, with 14 bases left between them. CDR3 size: 13 residues. The germline V gene encodes CDR1 SGHTA and CDR2 FQGTGA. The CDR3: CASSPGETGEQFF. The DNA of the CDR3 is TGTGCCAGCAGCCCCGGAGAGACGGGTGAGCAGTTCTTC.

This clonotype turned up a few times. The chain has TRBV7-2 and TRBJ2-5, with unresolved D. Deletions cut 5 bases from V and 5 bases from J, with 6 bases between. Looked up from germline, CDR1 is SGHTA and CDR2 is FQGNSA. The CDR3 extends over 11 amino acids. The chain's CDR3 is CASSPFETQYF. CDR3 DNA: TGTGCCAGCAGCCCCTTCGAGACCCAGTACTTC.

CDR3 nucleotide sequence: TGTGCCACCAGCAGAGATATGAGGACCCAAGAGACCCAGTACTTC. This codes for CATSRDMRTQETQYF. The chain employs TRBV15 and TRBJ2-5; no definite D call. V shed 0 bases and J shed 1 base, with 9 bases lying between them. This CDR3 is built from 15 residues. CDR1 and CDR2 (germline): LNHNV, YYDKDF (reference sequence).

The chain carries TRBV20-1 and TRBJ1-5; 8 bases fit TRBD1. The CDR3 spans 13 residues. Germline CDR1 is DFQATT and CDR2 is SNEGSKA (reference sequence). V lost 6 bases and J lost 3; bases outside the gene matches: 4. In DNA, the CDR3 is TGCAGTGCCGGACAGGGAGCCAATCAGCCCCAGCATTTT. Protein: CSAGQGANQPQHF.

This clonotype was counted a few times. The chain joins TRBV4-3 to TRBJ2-5; 12 bases fit TRBD1. The last part of the DNA fits TRBJ2-1 better; the J call may be wrong. The V gene's germline CDR1 is LGHNA and CDR2 YSLEER. The CDR3 runs 16 residues. This CDR3 reads CASSQGDRGLRDEQFF. CDR3 coding DNA: TGCGCCAGCAGCCAAGGGGACAGGGGGCTTCGGGATGAGCAGTTCTTC.

The rearrangement joins TRBV29-1 to TRBJ2-7, with D possibly TRBD1 on 6 matching bases. The CDR3 spans 12 residues. The germline V gene encodes CDR1 SQVTM and CDR2 ANQGSEA. The V end lost 7 bases, the J end lost 3 bases, and 13 bases lay between the germline ends. Here the CDR3 DNA reads TGCAGCGGCCAAACAGGGAACTACGAGCAGTACTTC. Its protein is CSGQTGNYEQYF.

This clonotype has a handful of counts. V and J are TRBV7-2 and TRBJ1-2; tentatively, D is TRBD1 (6 bases). The V and J ends lost 4 bases and 6 bases respectively, with 15 bases between them. Germline loops: CDR1 SGHTA, CDR2 FQGNSA. The CDR3 contains 14 residues. The CDR3 is CASSWGGLKDGYTF. CDR3 nucleotides: TGTGCCAGCAGCTGGGGGGGGCTGAAGGATGGCTACACCTTC.

This clonotype was recorded a few times. This chain uses TRBV5-1 with TRBJ2-5; D possibly corresponds to TRBD2 (6 bases). Germline V lookup: CDR1 SGHRS, CDR2 YFSETQ. CDR3 length equals 13 residues. V lost 4 bases to trimming and J lost 4 bases, with 11 bases between them. The CDR3 sequence: CASSRGKTETQYF. The CDR3 nucleotides read TGCGCCAGCAGCCGGGGGAAGACAGAGACCCAGTACTTC.

A single count supports this clonotype. The CDR3 DNA is TGTGCCAGCAGTTTAATTAAAGGGTCCGCGGTGGGCAATCAGCCCCAGCATTTT. Translating gives CASSLIKGSAVGNQPQHF. J is TRBJ1-5 and V is TRBV12-3 or TRBV12-4; D is unclear. V lost 2 bases, J lost 2 bases, and 19 bases lay in between. The CDR3 spans 18 residues.

This clonotype was detected a few times. This rearrangement joins TRBV4-2 to TRBJ2-6, with 12 bases fitting TRBD2. This CDR3 has 19 residues. Germline V gene data show CDR1 as LGHNA and CDR2 as YNFKEQ. With 0 bases clipped from V and 3 bases from J, the junction kept 6 bases outside the gene matches. In nucleotides, the CDR3 is TGTGCCAGCAGCCAAGATCCCCTAGCGGGGGGGGTTGGGGCCAACGTCCTGACTTTC. It codes for CASSQDPLAGGVGANVLTF.

V gene TRBV7-9 combines with J gene TRBJ2-5; the match to TRBD2 covers 7 bases. Trimming took 0 bases from V and 3 from J; bases not matched to a gene: 4. The CDR3 has 15 residues. CDR1 and CDR2 from the germline V gene are SEHNR and FQNEAQ (reference sequence). As DNA, the CDR3 is TGTGCCAGCAGCTTAGCTGTAAGCGGGAAAGAGACCCAGTACTTC. Protein product: CASSLAVSGKETQYF.

V and J are TRBV20-1 and TRBJ2-5, with D perhaps matching TRBD1 or TRBD2 (5 bases each). The germline V gene encodes CDR1 DFQATT and CDR2 SNEGSKA (reference sequence). V lost 6 bases, J lost 2 bases, and 19 bases lay in between. There are 15 residues in the CDR3. The CDR3 region has the DNA TGCAGTGCGCAGGGAGCGCAGGGAGCTCAAGAGACCCAGTACTTC. Translated: CSAQGAQGAQETQYF.

This clonotype came up many times. Germline and junction disagree at one end, which may indicate a read error. The V call is TRBV7-2, the J call TRBJ2-5, with D hard to call. The CDR3 runs 12 residues. Germline lookup yields CDR1 SGHTA and CDR2 FQGNSA. The CDR3 protein is CASSLARETQYF. Here the CDR3 DNA reads TGTGCCAGCAGTTTAGCCCGAGAGACCCAGTACTTC.

The J gene is TRBJ2-7, the V gene TRBV20-1; TRBD2 matches at 12 bases. Germline trimming cut 3 bases from V and 7 bases from J; bases unmatched to any gene: 10. Looked up from germline, CDR1 is DFQATT and CDR2 is SNEGSKA (reference sequence). CDR3 length equals 15 residues. The CDR3 bases are TGCAGTGCTAGTCTGACTAGCGGGGGTGCTTTGGAGCAGTACTTC. The encoded protein is CSASLTSGGALEQYF.

This rearrangement joins TRBV5-5 to TRBJ2-1, with TRBD1 matching over 11 bases. The DNA end lines up better with TRBJ2-7; the J call may be wrong. The germline gives CDR1 SGHKS, CDR2 YYEKEE (reference sequence). CDR3 length: 15 residues. CDR3 residues: CASSPTGQGAYEQYF. CDR3 DNA: TGTGCCAGCAGCCCTACGGGACAGGGGGCCTACGAGCAGTACTTC.

This sequence joins TRBV2 and TRBJ2-5; D is unclear. The J call may be faulty, since TRBJ2-7 better matches the DNA end. This CDR3 comprises 13 residues. Germline V CDR1 and CDR2: SNHLY, FYNNEI. CDR3 sequence: CASSEGALYEQYF. The CDR3 nucleotides read TGTGCCAGCAGTGAAGGGGCCCTTTACGAGCAGTACTTC.

The V gene is TRBV29-1, the J gene TRBJ2-5, with TRBD2 matching 7 bases. CDR1 SQVTM and CDR2 ANQGSEA come from the germline V gene. V trimming: 4 bases; J trimming: 1 base; junction bases outside the gene matches: 3. This CDR3 is built from 13 residues. The CDR3 sequence: CSVVLAVQETQYF. In nucleotides, the CDR3 is TGCAGCGTTGTTCTAGCGGTCCAAGAGACCCAGTACTTC.

This clonotype was recorded many times. This chain joins TRBV3-1 and TRBJ2-7; D is unresolved. V lost 0 bases and J lost 3, with 3 bases in between. This CDR3 contains 12 residues. Germline V gene lookup returns CDR1 LGHDT and CDR2 YNNKEL (reference sequence). CDR3 loop: CASSQDSYEQYF. The DNA of the CDR3 is TGTGCCAGCAGCCAAGATAGCTACGAGCAGTACTTC.

The chain is built from TRBV5-1 and TRBJ2-1, with TRBD2 identical over 13 bases. CDR1 is SGHRS and CDR2 is YFSETQ in the germline V gene. With 4 bases clipped from V and 6 bases from J, the junction kept 4 bases outside the gene matches. The CDR3 runs 15 residues. CDR3 protein: CASSRTSGRVNEQFF. In nucleotides, the CDR3 is TGCGCCAGCAGCCGTACTAGCGGGAGGGTCAATGAGCAGTTCTTC. Drawing the rest from reference TRBV5-1 and TRBJ2-1, the complete variable domain is KAGVTQTPRYLIKTRGQQVTLSCSPISGHRSVSWYQQTPGQGLQFLFEYFSETQRNKGNFPGRFSGRQFSNSRSEMNVSTLELGDSALYLCASSRTSGRVNEQFFGPGTRLTVL.

This clonotype was seen more than once but under ten times. This chain links TRBV28 with TRBJ2-1; 8 nucleotides match TRBD1. The DNA end is more similar to TRBJ2-7, so the J call may be wrong. Germline CDR1 is MDHEN and CDR2 is SYDVKM. The CDR3 runs 15 residues. In DNA, the CDR3 is TGTGCCAGCAGTTCGAGGACAGGGACCTCCTACGAGCAGTACTTC. Translated: CASSSRTGTSYEQYF.

The chain has TRBV15 and TRBJ2-7; D is ambiguous. The CDR3 is made up of 16 amino acids. V shed 3 bases and J shed 3 bases, with 18 bases lying between them. Per the germline V gene, CDR1 is LNHNV and CDR2 is YYDKDF (reference sequence). The CDR3 DNA reads TGTGCCACCAGCAGTCTGCGAGTGGAGTCAGTCTACGAGCAGTACTTC. As protein: CATSSLRVESVYEQYF. Full variable domain (remainder filled in from reference TRBV15 and TRBJ2-7): DAMVIQNPRYQVTQFGKPVTLSCSQTLNHNVMYWYQQKSSQAPKLLFHYYDKDFNNEADTPDNFQSRRPNTSFCFLDIRSPGLGDTAMYLCATSSLRVESVYEQYFGPGTRLTVT.

The chain recombines TRBV7-8 with TRBJ1-1, with D tentatively TRBD1 (6 bases). Trimming left V 1 base short and J 4 bases short, with 13 bases between. From germline, CDR1 is SGHVS and CDR2 FQNEAQ. The CDR3 loop spans 15 amino acids. The CDR3 protein is CASSLVGALGTEAFF. The CDR3 DNA follows: TGTGCCAGCAGCTTAGTGGGGGCCTTGGGCACTGAAGCTTTCTTT.

This clonotype was detected a few times. This sequence joins TRBV4-3 and TRBJ2-2, with D unresolved. The germline CDR1 and CDR2 sequences are LGHNA and YSLEER. The CDR3 length is 14 residues. V lost 1 base and J 7 bases, leaving 10 bases between the germline ends. The CDR3 is CASSQVLGVGELFF. Here the CDR3 DNA reads TGCGCCAGCAGCCAAGTCCTTGGGGTCGGGGAGCTGTTTTTT.

This clonotype turned up a few times. The chain is built from TRBV7-2 and TRBJ2-1; 7 positions agree with TRBD2. The CDR3 is made up of 17 amino acids. The V segment lost 1 base and the J segment 4 bases; nucleotides outside the gene matches: 10. CDR1 and CDR2 (germline): SGHTA, FQGNSA. The CDR3, as DNA: TGTGCCAGCAGCTTAGTACCCCTAGCGGCCTTTTACAATGAGCAGTTCTTC. It encodes CASSLVPLAAFYNEQFF.

This chain uses TRBV28 with TRBJ1-2; D gene unclear. This CDR3 spans 13 amino acids. V dropped 5 bases and J dropped 3 bases, with 10 bases sitting between them. Germline-derived CDR1 and CDR2 are MDHEN and SYDVKM. CDR3 sequence: CASSPTGYYGYTF. In DNA, the CDR3 is TGTGCCAGCAGTCCCACCGGATACTATGGCTACACCTTC.

This chain uses TRBV3-1 with TRBJ2-3; 8 bases are shared with TRBD1. The V segment lost 4 bases and the J segment 3 bases; nucleotides outside the gene matches: 9. The CDR3 is 16 amino acids. Germline V gene lookup returns CDR1 LGHDT and CDR2 YNNKEL (reference sequence). The CDR3 loop is CASSPVIGQGTDTQYF. For the CDR3, the DNA is TGTGCCAGCAGCCCAGTCATCGGACAGGGAACAGATACGCAGTATTTT.